This is a list of T cell receptor beta chains from one sample in a study of blood T cell repertoires in COVID-19. Repertoires were generated with immunoSEQ multiplex PCR, while TCRdb's copy carries only in-frame clones and drops some. The sample carries more than 70,000 clones, 77% recorded once. Material for sequencing was peripheral blood. The receptor source for this set is a human donor in a cohort sampled during active COVID-19. Each CDR3 is given with its conserved first and last residue. D genes are given only for firm matches. Not every row has a clone size; where given, it reads once, few, many or a size class.

D,V,size,J,CDR3,DNA
.,TRBV15,.,TRBJ2-7,CATSRDRVTAYEQYF,TGTGCCACCAGCAGAGACAGGGTGACCGCCTACGAGCAGTACTTC
TRBD1,TRBV12-3/TRBV12-4,.,TRBJ2-7,CASSLGTGRQYF,TGTGCCAGCAGTTTAGGGACAGGGCGGCAGTACTTC
.,TRBV6-6,once,TRBJ1-6,CASSFVQGEATPLHF,TGTGCCAGCAGTTTCGTCCAGGGTGAGGCGACACCCCTCCACTTT
TRBD2,TRBV30,.,TRBJ2-5,CAWSWREETQYF,TGTGCCTGGAGTTGGCGGGAGGAGACCCAGTACTTC
.,TRBV4-1,few,TRBJ1-2,CASTEQQGRGYTF,TGCGCCAGCACCGAGCAACAGGGAAGGGGCTACACCTTC
.,TRBV19,.,TRBJ2-7,CASSIDTAYEQYF,TGTGCCAGTAGTATCGACACAGCCTACGAGCAGTACTTC
.,TRBV7-8,.,TRBJ1-1,CASSLALRANTEAFF,TGTGCCAGCAGCTTAGCGCTAAGAGCGAACACTGAAGCTTTCTTT
TRBD1,TRBV5-1,.,TRBJ1-6,CASSTGQGWPYNSPLHF,TGCGCCAGCAGCACCGGACAGGGGTGGCCCTATAATTCACCCCTCCACTTT
TRBD1,TRBV18,.,TRBJ1-3,CASSPRGQAGSGNTIYF,TGTGCCAGCTCACCACGAGGACAGGCGGGCTCTGGAAACACCATATATTTT
TRBD1,TRBV5-6,once,TRBJ1-4,CASSYSGQGSSEKLFF,TGTGCCAGCAGCTACTCAGGACAGGGGAGTTCTGAAAAACTGTTTTTT
.,TRBV12-3/TRBV12-4,.,TRBJ2-5,CASSQQAQETQYF,TGTGCCAGCAGTCAACAGGCACAAGAGACCCAGTACTTC
TRBD2,TRBV7-3,once,TRBJ2-3,CASSPKGHGRAQYF,TGTGCCAGCAGCCCAAAAGGGCACGGGAGGGCGCAGTATTTT
TRBD1,TRBV6-6,.,TRBJ1-1,CASSYSFGTGNTEAFF,TGTGCCAGCAGTTACTCGTTTGGGACAGGTAACACTGAAGCTTTCTTT
TRBD1,TRBV30,.,TRBJ1-5,CAWTYRGQLWGNQPQHF,TGTGCCTGGACCTACAGGGGGCAACTTTGGGGCAATCAGCCCCAGCATTTT
.,TRBV2,.,TRBJ2-3,CASVPQYSTDTQYF,TGTGCCAGCGTTCCGCAGTATAGCACAGATACGCAGTATTTT
TRBD1,TRBV28,medium-sized,TRBJ2-3,CASRTGGVSTDTQYF,TGTGCCAGCCGCACAGGGGGCGTAAGCACAGATACGCAGTATTTT
TRBD1,TRBV2,.,TRBJ2-7,CASSWDRGRVYEQYF,TGTGCCAGCAGTTGGGACAGGGGGAGAGTCTACGAGCAGTACTTC
.,TRBV6-5,.,TRBJ2-3,CASSYGGATDTQYF,TGTGCCAGCAGTTACGGGGGGGCCACAGATACGCAGTATTTT
.,TRBV5-8,.,TRBJ1-2,CASSLVSDYGYTF,TGTGCCAGCAGCTTGGTCAGCGACTATGGCTACACCTTC
.,TRBV21-1,.,TRBJ1-5,CASSPGGNQPQHF,TGTGCCAGCAGCCCCGGGGGCAATCAGCCCCAGCATTTT